This T cell receptor beta chain stems from a study of OX40 agonist ivuxolimab in advanced cancers. Study as a whole: A male proportion of 82.7% was recorded, with mean age around 62 years and range 23 to 79.

TCRdb's table, derived via immunoSEQ multiplex PCR, lists solely in-frame clones and lacks some. The sample shows some 81,000 clones, around nine tenths of them seen only once. Comments on this clone: The antigen is unknown.

The CDR3 covers 16 residues. Germline CDR1 is SGHDT and CDR2 is YYEEEE. V dropped 6 bases and J dropped 3; count of bases not matched to a gene: 14. Study observations and caveats: Relative to CD4+, CD8+ T cells held more expanded clones on average. CD4+ and CD8+ blood T cells expanded clonally by week 6 at 0.1 to 3.0 mg/kg.

Sequenced material: CD4+ or CD8+ T cells sorted from blood, taken in a trial of the OX40 agonist ivuxolimab. The receptor comes from an adult with an advanced solid tumor such as melanoma, head and neck, liver or kidney cancer. The V gene is TRBV5-6, the J gene TRBJ1-2; 7 bases are shared with TRBD1. The CDR3 loop reads CASTLVGGSGDYGYTF. The CDR3 DNA reads TGTGCCAGCACCCTGGTAGGGGGCTCGGGGGACTATGGCTACACCTTC.